These 31 T cell receptor beta chains share one sample of origin, sequenced in a study of identical twins. MiXCR, applied by TCRdb to the 5' RACE reads, yields one record per CDR3 protein. Of under 1 million distinct CDR3 sequences listed, around an eighth are singletons. This sample also belongs to another study, concerning yellow fever vaccine responses in identical twins.

The sequenced sample was PBMCs. These receptors were taken from a woman under 30 in good health.

The rearrangement joins TRBV9 to TRBJ2-7; D remains ambiguous. Germline V CDR1 and CDR2: SGDLS, YYNGEE. The length of the CDR3 is 13 residues. Between the trimmed V and J ends, which lost 0 bases and 7 bases, there was a span of 11 bases. The CDR3 protein is CASSVDFLGEQYF. CDR3 DNA sequence: TGTGCCAGCAGCGTAGACTTTTTGGGGGAGCAGTACTTC. Full variable domain (rest looked up from reference TRBV9 and TRBJ2-7): DSGVTQTPKHLITATGQRVTLRCSPRSGDLSVYWYQQSLDQGLQFLIQYYNGEERAKGNILERFSAQQFPDLHSELNLSSLELGDSALYFCASSVDFLGEQYFGPGTRLTVT.

This clonotype turned up a few times. The chain carries TRBV4-2 and TRBJ2-2; weak D call: TRBD2 (5 bases). CDR3 length: 17 amino acids. Germline V gene lookup returns CDR1 LGHNA and CDR2 YNFKEQ. Trimming took off 2 bases at V and 3 bases at J, with 16 bases between the two ends. CDR3 loop: CASSQPGNGIDTGELFF. In nucleotides, the CDR3 is TGTGCCAGCAGCCAACCGGGAAATGGGATCGACACCGGGGAGCTGTTTTTT.

Only a few counts were recorded for this clonotype. The V and J genes are TRBV15 and TRBJ1-5; D remains ambiguous. V lost 0 bases to trimming and J lost 6 bases, with 6 bases between them. Germline V gene lookup returns CDR1 LNHNV and CDR2 YYDKDF (reference sequence). This CDR3 region has 13 residues. CDR3 in amino acids: CATSRDTSQPQHF. The CDR3 DNA reads TGTGCCACCAGCAGAGATACCAGTCAGCCCCAGCATTTT.

The chain uses TRBV10-3 and TRBJ2-3, with D unclear. The CDR3 extends over 13 amino acids. Germline CDR1 and CDR2: ENHRY and SYGVKD. The germline V and J ends were trimmed by 7 bases and 4 bases, with 12 bases remaining between them. CDR3 sequence (DNA): TGTGCCATCACTTTTGGCGGCTCAGATACGCAGTATTTT. Translated: CAITFGGSDTQYF.

This clonotype occurred once. The genes are TRBV5-1 and TRBJ2-7, with D perhaps TRBD1 (5 bases). V lost 1 base to trimming and J lost 3 bases, with 11 bases between them. The CDR3 has 14 amino acids. Germline V lookup: CDR1 SGHRS, CDR2 YFSETQ. The CDR3 spells CASSLSGHNYEQYF. The DNA of the CDR3 is TGCGCCAGCAGCTTGTCTGGACACAACTACGAGCAGTACTTC. Filled out from reference TRBV5-1 and TRBJ2-7, the complete variable domain reads KAGVTQTPRYLIKTRGQQVTLSCSPISGHRSVSWYQQTPGQGLQFLFEYFSETQRNKGNFPGRFSGRQFSNSRSEMNVSTLELGDSALYLCASSLSGHNYEQYFGPGTRLTVT.

At least ten counts were recorded for this clonotype. The V gene is TRBV12-3 or TRBV12-4, the J gene TRBJ1-2, with a possible D match to TRBD1 (6 bases). The CDR3 totals 14 residues. Trimming left V 6 bases short and J 6 bases short, with 17 bases between. The CDR3 DNA reads TGTGCCAGCAGGGCCCAGGGGAGTGGAGATGGCTACACCTTC. Its protein is CASRAQGSGDGYTF.

The table lists this clonotype with a few counts. This sequence joins TRBV7-2 and TRBJ2-3; D possibly uses TRBD1 or TRBD2 (5 bases each). V lost 5 bases and J lost 5, with 11 bases in between. This CDR3 region has 13 residues. Germline V gene data show CDR1 as SGHTA and CDR2 as FQGNSA. CDR3 region: CASSPRGRDTQYF. CDR3 nucleotide sequence: TGTGCCAGCAGCCCCCGGGGCCGAGATACGCAGTATTTT.

This clonotype showed up many times. V gene TRBV24-1 combines with J gene TRBJ2-7; D call uncertain. Germline V gives CDR1 KGHDR, CDR2 SFDVKD. The V end was cut by 4 bases, the J end by 6 bases, with 6 bases between. The CDR3 totals 11 residues. CDR3 sequence: CATSEGFEQYF. The CDR3, as DNA: TGTGCCACCAGTGAAGGGTTCGAGCAGTACTTC.

This clonotype was detected many times. CDR3 sequence reads: CASKAATQETQYF. The DNA of the CDR3 is TGCGCCAGCAAGGCAGCAACCCAAGAGACCCAGTACTTC. This chain links TRBV5-1 with TRBJ2-5; D is unresolved. V was cut by 6 bases and J by 1 base, with 10 bases left in between. The CDR3 contains 13 residues. Germline CDR1 is SGHRS and CDR2 is YFSETQ.

This chain connects TRBV14 to TRBJ2-3; unclear D gene. The length of the CDR3 is 17 residues. Looked up from germline, CDR1 is SGHDN and CDR2 is FVKESK. V lost 2 bases to trimming and J lost 6 bases, with 21 bases between them. The CDR3 DNA reads as TGTGCCAGCAGCCAACGACAACCCTTGGGTTATGGGGATACGCAGTATTTT. As protein: CASSQRQPLGYGDTQYF.

This clonotype has just a few counts. This CDR3 reads CASSRQRTDSNQPQHF. The CDR3 DNA is TGTGCCAGCAGTCGCCAGCGGACAGACAGCAATCAGCCCCAGCATTTT. The rearrangement links TRBV6-1 to TRBJ1-5; D possibly corresponds to TRBD1 (6 bases). Trimming shortened V by 5 bases and J by 1 base, and 15 bases separated the two germline ends. The germline V gene has CDR1 MNHNS and CDR2 SASEGT. The CDR3 sequence is 16 residues long.

V is TRBV20-1 and J is TRBJ2-1; 11 nucleotides agree with TRBD2. The germline CDR1 and CDR2 sequences are DFQATT and SNEGSKA (reference sequence). The CDR3 length is 14 residues. V was clipped by 6 bases and J by 9 bases; unmatched bases: 10. CDR3 sequence: CSAPLAGASSEQFF. The CDR3 nucleotides are TGCAGTGCGCCACTAGCGGGAGCCTCGAGTGAGCAGTTCTTC.

This clonotype occurred many times. This sequence joins TRBV20-1 and TRBJ2-3; D is unresolved. V dropped 5 bases and J dropped 3 bases, with 15 bases sitting between them. The CDR3 loop spans 14 amino acids. Germline CDR1 reads DFQATT; CDR2 reads SNEGSKA (reference sequence). The CDR3 loop reads CSARPRMGTDTQYF. CDR3 DNA: TGCAGTGCTCGCCCGCGCATGGGAACAGATACGCAGTATTTT.

Only a few counts were recorded for this clonotype. The CDR3 sequence: CASTRMGGPNTGELFF. For the CDR3, the DNA is TGTGCCAGCACCAGGATGGGGGGACCGAACACCGGGGAGCTGTTTTTT. The chain uses TRBV3-1 and TRBJ2-2; D is possibly TRBD2 (6 bases). The germline V gene encodes CDR1 LGHDT and CDR2 YNNKEL (reference sequence). The V end was cut by 7 bases, the J end by 0 bases, with 15 bases between. The CDR3 extends over 16 amino acids.

CDR3: CASREGGGQSTDTQYF. The CDR3 DNA sequence: TGCGCCAGCAGGGAGGGGGGGGGACAAAGCACAGATACGCAGTATTTT. V is TRBV4-1 and J is TRBJ2-3, with a weak D call TRBD2 (7 bases). Germline loops: CDR1 MGHRA, CDR2 YSYEKL. The V and J ends lost 6 bases and 0 bases respectively, with 16 bases between them. The CDR3 length is 16 residues.

In this sample, this clonotype turned up many times. The rearrangement uses TRBV28 and TRBJ2-3; 8 bases map to TRBD2. Trimming cost V 5 bases and J 6 bases; bases outside gene matches: 10. The CDR3 consists of 15 residues. CDR1 and CDR2 from the germline V gene are MDHEN and SYDVKM. CDR3: CASSTPAGVADTQYF. CDR3 sequence (DNA): TGTGCCAGCAGTACCCCAGCGGGAGTGGCCGATACGCAGTATTTT.

This clonotype turned up a few times. The chain has TRBV11-3 and TRBJ2-1; 8 bases line up with TRBD2. The CDR3 is 17 residues long. The germline CDR1 and CDR2 sequences are SGHNT and YENEEA. The trim removed 0 bases at V and 0 bases at J, leaving 4 bases unmatched. CDR3 DNA: TGTGCCAGCAGCTTAGATCCTAGCGGGTTCTCCTACAATGAGCAGTTCTTC. Encoded protein: CASSLDPSGFSYNEQFF.

This clonotype showed up just a few times. The V call is TRBV20-1, the J call TRBJ2-1; 8 bases agree with TRBD2. This CDR3 has 14 residues. Germline CDR1 is DFQATT and CDR2 is SNEGSKA (reference sequence). J lost 10 bases, V lost 0 bases, and 8 bases had no gene match. The chain's CDR3 is CSARDGTRPGEQFF. The CDR3 coding sequence is TGCAGTGCTAGAGACGGGACTAGGCCGGGGGAGCAGTTCTTC.

This chain links TRBV15 with TRBJ1-5, with a tentative D call TRBD1 (5 bases). With 8 bases removed from V and 4 bases from J, the gap between germline ends came to 15 bases. The CDR3 spans 14 residues. Germline CDR1 is LNHNV and CDR2 is YYDKDF (reference sequence). CDR3 sequence (DNA): TGTGCCACCGATGACAGCCGTACAAATCAGCCCCAGCATTTT. This translates into CATDDSRTNQPQHF. Using reference TRBV15 and TRBJ1-5 for the parts outside the CDR3, the full variable domain is DAMVIQNPRYQVTQFGKPVTLSCSQTLNHNVMYWYQQKSSQAPKLLFHYYDKDFNNEADTPDNFQSRRPNTSFCFLDIRSPGLGDTAMYLCATDDSRTNQPQHFGDGTRLSIL.

This clonotype has a count of ten or more. This chain uses TRBV4-1 with TRBJ2-3; D ambiguous. The CDR3 is made up of 13 amino acids. Trimming removed 1 base at V and 6 bases at J, with 8 bases between. From germline, CDR1 is MGHRA and CDR2 YSYEKL. The CDR3 nucleotides are TGCGCCAGCAGCCAAGGTCGGTCGGATACGCAGTATTTT. It encodes CASSQGRSDTQYF.

This clonotype was detected a few times. The chain carries TRBV6-1 and TRBJ1-1; D unclear. With 3 bases removed from V and 5 bases from J, the gap between germline ends came to 16 bases. Germline V gene sequence: CDR1 MNHNS, CDR2 SASEGT. The CDR3 totals 15 residues. CDR3 region: CASSEDRWTSTEAFF. The CDR3 DNA reads as TGTGCCAGCAGTGAGGACCGTTGGACTTCGACTGAAGCTTTCTTT.

The table lists this clonotype with many counts. At one boundary the junction diverges from the germline segment, which might be a read error. This CDR3 is CASSSGYNEQFF. In DNA form, the CDR3 reads TGCGCCAGCAGCTCGGGGTACAATGAGCAGTTCTTC. The rearrangement links TRBV7-9 to TRBJ2-1; tentatively, D is TRBD2 (5 bases). From germline, CDR1 is SEHNR and CDR2 FQNEAQ (reference sequence). The CDR3 is made up of 12 amino acids.

The chain carries TRBV5-6 and TRBJ2-5; 8 bases align to TRBD1. The length of the CDR3 is 15 residues. Germline V gene lookup returns CDR1 SGHDT and CDR2 YYEEEE. V was pared by 3 bases and J by 4 bases, with 8 bases of the junction left unmatched. As DNA, the CDR3 is TGTGCCAGCAGCTCTACAGGGGGAGAGAGAGAGACCCAGTACTTC. Translated: CASSSTGGERETQYF.

The V gene is TRBV20-1, the J gene TRBJ2-2; TRBD2 is a possible D gene (6 bases). This CDR3 has 14 amino acids. With 5 bases removed from V and 2 bases from J, the gap between germline ends came to 12 bases. From germline, CDR1 is DFQATT and CDR2 SNEGSKA (reference sequence). The CDR3 spells CSAAGTLNTGELFF. The DNA of the CDR3 is TGCAGTGCTGCCGGGACTCTCAACACCGGGGAGCTGTTTTTT.

This clonotype was recorded a few times. The genes are TRBV5-1 and TRBJ2-5, with 9 bases that match TRBD1. CDR3 length: 14 amino acids. Germline CDR1 is SGHRS and CDR2 is YFSETQ. The V segment lost 3 bases and the J segment 7 bases; nucleotides outside the gene matches: 7. CDR3 coding DNA: TGCGCCAGCAGCTCCGGGACAGGGCGATGGACCCAGTACTTC. Translation: CASSSGTGRWTQYF. The whole variable domain, remainder taken from reference TRBV5-1 and TRBJ2-5, is KAGVTQTPRYLIKTRGQQVTLSCSPISGHRSVSWYQQTPGQGLQFLFEYFSETQRNKGNFPGRFSGRQFSNSRSEMNVSTLELGDSALYLCASSSGTGRWTQYFGPGTRLLVL.

This clonotype has only a few counts. The V gene is TRBV7-9, the J gene TRBJ2-5; 10 nucleotides match TRBD1. Germline trimming cut 4 bases from V and 5 bases from J; bases unmatched to any gene: 10. CDR1 is SEHNR, CDR2 FQNEAQ, per germline (reference sequence). There are 16 residues in the CDR3. CDR3 region: CASSSEGQGFMETQYF. Written as DNA, the CDR3 is TGTGCCAGCAGCTCGGAGGGACAGGGGTTTATGGAGACCCAGTACTTC.

The sample holds a few counts of this clonotype. The chain couples TRBV12-3 or TRBV12-4 to TRBJ2-1, with 14 bases that match TRBD2. The V segment lost 6 bases and the J segment 8 bases; nucleotides outside the gene matches: 9. CDR3 length equals 16 residues. CDR3 loop: CASSLRLAGGPDEQFF. The CDR3 bases are TGTGCCAGCAGCCTAAGACTAGCGGGAGGGCCTGATGAGCAGTTCTTC.

In its sample, this clonotype was seen a few times. This chain uses TRBV7-9 with TRBJ1-1; 7 positions match TRBD1. Germline V gene sequence: CDR1 SEHNR, CDR2 FQNEAQ (reference sequence). The V and J ends lost 5 bases and 1 base, in that order; junction bases with no gene match: 7. This CDR3 is 15 amino acids long. This CDR3 is CASSGAWTGNTEAFF. CDR3 nucleotides: TGTGCCAGCAGCGGGGCCTGGACAGGGAACACTGAAGCTTTCTTT. Variable domain in full (rest from reference TRBV7-9 and TRBJ1-1): DTGVSQNPRHKITKRGQNVTFRCDPISEHNRLYWYRQTLGQGPEFLTYFQNEAQLEKSRLLSDRFSAERPKGSFSTLEIQRTEQGDSAMYLCASSGAWTGNTEAFFGQGTRLTVV.

This clonotype has at least ten counts. The J gene is TRBJ1-3, the V gene TRBV29-1; D might be TRBD1 (5 bases). From germline, CDR1 is SQVTM and CDR2 ANQGSEA. Trimming removed 5 bases from V and 0 bases from J, with 11 bases in between. The CDR3 spans 14 residues. CDR3 residues: CSVSAGNSGNTIYF. The CDR3 DNA reads as TGCAGCGTTAGCGCAGGGAACTCTGGAAACACCATATATTTT.

The CDR3 spells CASSLDGRDYEQYV. The CDR3 coding sequence is TGCGCCAGCAGCTTGGATGGACGGGATTACGAGCAGTACGTC. J is TRBJ2-7 and V is TRBV5-1; D is perhaps TRBD2 (5 bases). Germline CDR1 reads SGHRS; CDR2 reads YFSETQ. Trimming took 0 bases from V and 4 from J, leaving 11 bases between them. This CDR3 contains 14 residues.

This clonotype was detected many times. CDR3 nucleotide sequence: TGTGCCATCGGGATTCCAACAGGGGAGGTCACCTTC. This codes for CAIGIPTGEVTF. The chain combines TRBV10-3 with TRBJ1-2; TRBD1 aligns across 7 bases. V gave up 8 bases and J gave up 13 bases; unmatched junction bases: 13. This CDR3 region has 12 residues. In germline, CDR1 is ENHRY, CDR2 SYGVKD.